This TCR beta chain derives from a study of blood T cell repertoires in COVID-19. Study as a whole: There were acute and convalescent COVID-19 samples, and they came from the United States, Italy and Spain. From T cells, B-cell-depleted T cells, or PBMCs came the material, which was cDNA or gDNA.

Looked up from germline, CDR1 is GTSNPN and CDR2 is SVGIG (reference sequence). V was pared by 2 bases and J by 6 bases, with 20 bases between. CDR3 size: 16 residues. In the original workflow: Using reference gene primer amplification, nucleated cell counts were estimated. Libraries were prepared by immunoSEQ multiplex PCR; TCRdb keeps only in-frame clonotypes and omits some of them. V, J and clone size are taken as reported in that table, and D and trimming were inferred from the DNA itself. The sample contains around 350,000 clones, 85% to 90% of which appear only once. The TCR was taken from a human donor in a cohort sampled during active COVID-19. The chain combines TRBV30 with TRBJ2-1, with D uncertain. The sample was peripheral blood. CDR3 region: CAWSFPRSLPRNEQFF. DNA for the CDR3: TGTGCCTGGAGTTTTCCCCGTAGCCTCCCCCGCAATGAGCAGTTCTTC.